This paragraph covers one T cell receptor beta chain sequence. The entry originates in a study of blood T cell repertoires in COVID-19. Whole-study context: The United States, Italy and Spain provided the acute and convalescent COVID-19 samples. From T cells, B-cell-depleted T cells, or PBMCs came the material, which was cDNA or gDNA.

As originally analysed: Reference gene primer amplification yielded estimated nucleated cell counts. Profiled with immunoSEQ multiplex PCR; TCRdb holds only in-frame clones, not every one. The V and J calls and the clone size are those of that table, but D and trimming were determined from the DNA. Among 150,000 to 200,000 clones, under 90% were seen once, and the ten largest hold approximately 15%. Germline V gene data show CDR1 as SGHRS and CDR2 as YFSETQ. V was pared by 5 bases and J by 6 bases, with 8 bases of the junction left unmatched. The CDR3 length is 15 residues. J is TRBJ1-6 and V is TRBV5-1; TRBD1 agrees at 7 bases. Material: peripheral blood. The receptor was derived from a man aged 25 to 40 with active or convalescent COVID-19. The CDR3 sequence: CASSSTGEANSPLHF. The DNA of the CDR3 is TGCGCCAGCAGTTCCACAGGGGAGGCTAATTCACCCCTCCACTTT.